The clone carrying this T cell receptor (beta chain) was seen at least ten times. Antigen specificity is unknown. This sample is part of a study of identical twins. Study-level results: Out-of-frame alpha sequences common to twins exhibited an excess of low generation probability.

MiXCR, run by TCRdb on the 5' RACE reads, gives a single entry per CDR3 protein. The data contain 570,000 or so distinct CDR3 sequences, just under 10% of them singletons. The CDR3 totals 11 residues. Deletions cut 7 bases from V and 5 bases from J, with 11 bases between. CDR1 and CDR2 from the germline V gene are SQVTM and ANQGSEA. Another study also made use of these data, one on yellow fever vaccine responses in identical twins. In that study: Reportedly, twins' vaccine T cell responses looked partly convergent and partly personalized.

This chain uses TRBV29-1 with TRBJ1-2, with a weak D call TRBD1 (5 bases). The sequenced material came from PBMCs. The TCR originated in a young woman in good health. CDR3 sequence reads: CSAGDSYGYTF. CDR3 DNA sequence: TGCAGCGCTGGAGACAGTTATGGCTACACCTTC.